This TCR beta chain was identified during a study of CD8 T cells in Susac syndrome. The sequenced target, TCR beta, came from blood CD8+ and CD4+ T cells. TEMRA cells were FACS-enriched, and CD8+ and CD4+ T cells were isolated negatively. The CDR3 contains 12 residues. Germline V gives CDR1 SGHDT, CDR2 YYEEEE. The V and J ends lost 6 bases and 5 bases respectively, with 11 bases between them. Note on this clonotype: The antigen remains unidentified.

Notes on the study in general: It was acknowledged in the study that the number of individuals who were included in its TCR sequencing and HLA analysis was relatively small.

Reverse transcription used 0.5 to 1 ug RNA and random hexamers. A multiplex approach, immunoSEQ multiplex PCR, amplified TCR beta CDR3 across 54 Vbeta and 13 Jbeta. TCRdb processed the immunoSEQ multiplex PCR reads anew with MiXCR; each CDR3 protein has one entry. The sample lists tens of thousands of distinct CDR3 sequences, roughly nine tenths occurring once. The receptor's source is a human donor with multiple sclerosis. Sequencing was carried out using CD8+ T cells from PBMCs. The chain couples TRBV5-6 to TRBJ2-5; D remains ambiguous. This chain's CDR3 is CASTNLGETQYF. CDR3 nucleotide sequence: TGTGCCAGCACCAACCTTGGGGAGACCCAGTACTTC.